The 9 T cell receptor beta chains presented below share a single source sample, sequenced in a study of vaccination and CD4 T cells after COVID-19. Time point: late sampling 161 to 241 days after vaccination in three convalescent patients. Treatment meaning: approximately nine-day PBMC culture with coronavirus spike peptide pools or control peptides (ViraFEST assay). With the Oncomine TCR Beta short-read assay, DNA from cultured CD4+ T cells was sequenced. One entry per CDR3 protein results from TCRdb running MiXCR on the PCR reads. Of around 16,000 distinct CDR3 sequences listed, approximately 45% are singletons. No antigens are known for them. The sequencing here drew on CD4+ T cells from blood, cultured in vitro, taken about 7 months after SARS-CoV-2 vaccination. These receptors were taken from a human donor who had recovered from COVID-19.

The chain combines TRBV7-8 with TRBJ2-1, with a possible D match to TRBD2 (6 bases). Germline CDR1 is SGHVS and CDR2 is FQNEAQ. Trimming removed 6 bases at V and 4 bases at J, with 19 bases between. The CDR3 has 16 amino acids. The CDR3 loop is CASSFGRDSGYNEQFF. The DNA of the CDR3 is TGTGCCAGCAGTTTTGGACGGGACTCAGGGTACAATGAGCAGTTCTTC.

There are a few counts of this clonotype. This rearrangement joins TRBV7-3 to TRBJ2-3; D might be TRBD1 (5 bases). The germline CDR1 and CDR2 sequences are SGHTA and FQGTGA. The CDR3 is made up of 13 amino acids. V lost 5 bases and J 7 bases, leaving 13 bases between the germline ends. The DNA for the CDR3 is TGTGCCAGCAGCCCCCCTGGACACTATACGCAGTATTTT. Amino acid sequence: CASSPPGHYTQYF.

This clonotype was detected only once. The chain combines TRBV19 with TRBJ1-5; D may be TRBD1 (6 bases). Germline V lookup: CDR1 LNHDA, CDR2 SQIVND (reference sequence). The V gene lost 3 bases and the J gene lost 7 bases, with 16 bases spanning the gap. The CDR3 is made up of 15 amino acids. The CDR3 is CASSILGGADQPQHF. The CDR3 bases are TGTGCCAGTAGTATCTTAGGGGGGGCTGACCAGCCCCAGCATTTT. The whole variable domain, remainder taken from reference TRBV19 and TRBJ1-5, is DGGITQSPKYLFRKEGQNVTLSCEQNLNHDAMYWYRQDPGQGLRLIYYSQIVNDFQKGDIAEGYSVSREKKESFPLTVTSAQKNPTAFYLCASSILGGADQPQHFGDGTRLSIL.

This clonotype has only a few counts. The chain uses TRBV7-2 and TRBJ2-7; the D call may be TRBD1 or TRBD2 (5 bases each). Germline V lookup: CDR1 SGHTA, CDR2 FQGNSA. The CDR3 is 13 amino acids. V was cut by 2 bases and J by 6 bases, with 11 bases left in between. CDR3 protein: CASSLFEGSEQYF. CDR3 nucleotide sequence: TGTGCCAGCAGCTTATTTGAGGGGTCCGAGCAGTACTTC. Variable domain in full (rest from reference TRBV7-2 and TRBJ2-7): GAGVSQSPSNKVTEKGKDVELRCDPISGHTALYWYRQSLGQGLEFLIYFQGNSAPDKSGLPSDRFSAERTGGSVSTLTIQRTQQEDSAVYLCASSLFEGSEQYFGPGTRLTVT.

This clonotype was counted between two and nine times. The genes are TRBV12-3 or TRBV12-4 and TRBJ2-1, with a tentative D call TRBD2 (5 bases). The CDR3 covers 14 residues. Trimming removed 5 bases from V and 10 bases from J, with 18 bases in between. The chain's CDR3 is CASSTSGTLREQFF. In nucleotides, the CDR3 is TGTGCCAGCAGTACTAGTGGCACCCTCAGGGAGCAGTTCTTC.

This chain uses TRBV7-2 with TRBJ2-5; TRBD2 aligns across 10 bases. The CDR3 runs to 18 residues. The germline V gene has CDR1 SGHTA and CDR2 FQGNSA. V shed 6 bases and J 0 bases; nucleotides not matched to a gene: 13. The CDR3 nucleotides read TGTGCCAGCAGTATAGTTCCCAGCGGGGGGGAAAACCAAGAGACCCAGTACTTC. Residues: CASSIVPSGGENQETQYF.

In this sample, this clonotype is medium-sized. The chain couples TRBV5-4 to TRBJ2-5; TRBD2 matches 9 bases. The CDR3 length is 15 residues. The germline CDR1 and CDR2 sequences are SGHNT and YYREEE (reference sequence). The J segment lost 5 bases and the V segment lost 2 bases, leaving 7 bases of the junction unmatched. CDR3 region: CASSFGGGAGETQYF. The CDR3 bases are TGTGCCAGCAGCTTTGGCGGGGGGGCAGGGGAGACCCAGTACTTC.

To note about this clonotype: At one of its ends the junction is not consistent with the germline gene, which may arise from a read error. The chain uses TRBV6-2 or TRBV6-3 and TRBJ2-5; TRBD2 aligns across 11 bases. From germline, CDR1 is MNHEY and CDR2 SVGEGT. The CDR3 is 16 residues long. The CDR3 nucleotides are TGTGCCACCCTGTCTCGACTAGCGGGACGGGAAGAAACCCAGTACTTC. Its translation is CATLSRLAGREETQYF.

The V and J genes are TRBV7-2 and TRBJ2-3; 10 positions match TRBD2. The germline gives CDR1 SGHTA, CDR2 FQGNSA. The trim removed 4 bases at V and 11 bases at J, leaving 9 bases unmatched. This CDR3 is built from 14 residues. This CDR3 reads CASSSDPSGGRQYF. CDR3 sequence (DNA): TGTGCCAGCAGCTCCGATCCTAGCGGGGGTAGGCAGTATTTT.